The 30 T cell receptor beta chains presented below share a single source sample, sequenced in a study of cytomegalovirus exposure and HLA in healthy donors. PCR employed 60 Vbeta and 13 Jbeta primers. Sequencing was performed with immunoSEQ multiplex PCR; in TCRdb, only in-frame clones are kept and a portion is missing. The sample holds approximately 190,000 clones, approximately 70% seen once. Material: PBMCs. Receptors originate from a woman in her 30s in good health and CMV-seronegative.

This clone appeared a few times. The V gene is TRBV2, the J gene TRBJ1-1, with TRBD1 matching 7 bases. Germline V gene sequence: CDR1 SNHLY, CDR2 FYNNEI. The CDR3 runs to 16 residues. Losses at the gene ends were 1 base for V and 6 bases for J; bases not matched to a gene: 11. This CDR3 reads CASSEDQVGTASEAFF. The CDR3, as DNA: TGTGCCAGCAGTGAAGATCAGGTTGGGACAGCGTCTGAAGCTTTCTTT.

This clone occurred once. The chain joins TRBV5-4 to TRBJ2-3; TRBD2 is a possible D gene (5 bases). CDR1 and CDR2 (germline): SGHNT, YYREEE (reference sequence). The CDR3 consists of 12 residues. V lost 7 bases and J lost 4, with 10 bases in between. The CDR3 region is CASEGQADTQYF. In nucleotides, the CDR3 is TGTGCCAGCGAGGGCCAGGCAGATACGCAGTATTTT.

This clone showed up just a few times. The V call is TRBV7-9, the J call TRBJ1-5; possible D gene TRBD1, 6 bases. This CDR3 spans 15 amino acids. Germline CDR1 and CDR2: SEHNR and FQNEAQ (reference sequence). Trimming shortened V by 5 bases and J by 5 bases, and 16 bases separated the two germline ends. CDR3 coding DNA: TGTGCCAGCAGCGACAGGAGGGCGGGAGATCAGCCCCAGCATTTT. This gives the protein CASSDRRAGDQPQHF.

The V call is TRBV6-1, the J call TRBJ1-5; D is ambiguous. V was clipped by 5 bases and J by 2 bases, with 10 bases between them. CDR3 length equals 14 residues. Germline values: CDR1 MNHNS, CDR2 SASEGT. CDR3 DNA sequence: TGTGCCAGCAGTTCGGGTGGAGGCAATCAGCCCCAGCATTTT. Translation: CASSSGGGNQPQHF.

The V and J genes are TRBV7-2 and TRBJ2-1; the match to TRBD2 covers 8 bases. Trimming took 5 bases from V and 7 from J; bases not matched to a gene: 13. Germline V CDR1 and CDR2: SGHTA, FQGNSA. This CDR3 region has 16 residues. The CDR3 reads CASSSREGGGWNEQFF. CDR3 in DNA: TGTGCCAGCAGCAGCCGGGAGGGCGGGGGGTGGAATGAGCAGTTCTTC.

V usage is TRBV9 and J usage is TRBJ2-1; D might be TRBD2 (5 bases). Germline V gives CDR1 SGDLS, CDR2 YYNGEE. The CDR3 is made up of 15 amino acids. The V gene lost 0 bases and the J gene lost 2 bases, with 9 bases spanning the gap. The CDR3 coding sequence is TGTGCCAGCAGCGTAGCCGGGGATGCCTACAATGAGCAGTTCTTC. Amino acids: CASSVAGDAYNEQFF.

This clone was seen only once. V usage is TRBV5-1 and J usage is TRBJ2-3; a possible D gene is TRBD2 (5 bases). V dropped 4 bases and J dropped 2 bases, with 11 bases sitting between them. Germline lookup yields CDR1 SGHRS and CDR2 YFSETQ. This CDR3 is 14 amino acids long. In DNA form, the CDR3 reads TGCGCCAGCAGCCGGTGGGGAGTCACAGATACGCAGTATTTT. It encodes CASSRWGVTDTQYF.

This clone was recorded a few times. This sequence joins TRBV15 and TRBJ2-7; D is possibly TRBD2 (6 bases). In germline, CDR1 is LNHNV, CDR2 YYDKDF (reference sequence). The CDR3 sequence is 16 residues long. Trimming cost V 0 bases and J 10 bases, with 22 bases left between them. CDR3 coding DNA: TGTGCCACCAGCAGAGATCGACTTGGCGGGGAGTCGATCCAGTACTTC. Residues: CATSRDRLGGESIQYF.

Of note for this clone: Other DNA sequences from this sample encode an identical CDR3 as well. The rearrangement joins TRBV4-3 to TRBJ2-1, with 10 bases aligning to TRBD1. Germline V lookup: CDR1 LGHNA, CDR2 YSLEER. This CDR3 spans 17 amino acids. Trimming at V came to 3 bases and at J to 4 bases, leaving 9 bases not matched to a gene. The DNA for the CDR3 is TGCGCCAGCAGCCAGGAGCTTGGGACAGGGGCGTACAATGAGCAGTTCTTC. It translates to CASSQELGTGAYNEQFF.

This clone was detected only once. The chain is built from TRBV7-2 and TRBJ2-1, with TRBD2 matching 10 bases. The CDR3 consists of 16 residues. The trim removed 10 bases at V and 7 bases at J, leaving 16 bases unmatched. Germline CDR1 is SGHTA and CDR2 is FQGNSA. CDR3 bases: TGTGCCACCCAGATTAGCGGGAGGATGATCGGTAATGAGCAGTTCTTC. This encodes CATQISGRMIGNEQFF.

The chain employs TRBV7-9 and TRBJ1-1, with D possibly matching TRBD1 (6 bases). Germline loops: CDR1 SEHNR, CDR2 FQNEAQ (reference sequence). Trimming left V 10 bases short and J 1 base short, with 10 bases between. The CDR3 extends over 12 amino acids. In DNA form, the CDR3 reads TGTGCCATACAACAGGGGAACACTGAAGCTTTCTTT. It specifies CAIQQGNTEAFF.

This rearrangement joins TRBV7-5 to TRBJ1-1; the listed D gene, TRBD1, was not tested against the DNA. TRBV7-5 is assigned pseudogene status. The CDR3 sequence is 16 residues long. The CDR3, as DNA: TGTGTCAGAAGCTTTGTTCAGGGGGCAATGAACACTGAAGCTTTCTTT. This gives the protein CVRSFVQGAMNTEAFF.

This clone showed up just once. As DNA, the CDR3 is TGTGCCAGCAGCTTGGATGGAGGACAGCCCTACGAGCAGTACTTC. Translating gives CASSLDGGQPYEQYF. The V gene is TRBV5-6, the J gene TRBJ2-7; a weak D match, TRBD1 (6 bases). V lost 0 bases and J lost 2, with 12 bases in between. The CDR3 spans 15 residues. Germline-derived CDR1 and CDR2 are SGHDT and YYEEEE. Based on the CDR3 plus reference TRBV5-6 and TRBJ2-7, the full variable domain is DAGVTQSPTHLIKTRGQQVTLRCSPKSGHDTVSWYQQALGQGPQFIFQYYEEEERQRGNFPDRFSGHQFPNYSSELNVNALLLGDSALYLCASSLDGGQPYEQYFGPGTRLTVT.

The genes are TRBV27 and TRBJ2-5, with TRBD1 as a possible D gene (6 bases). The end of the DNA fits TRBJ2-7 better, so the J call may be wrong. The CDR3 consists of 13 residues. CDR1 and CDR2 from the germline V gene are MNHEY and SMNVEV (reference sequence). The CDR3 DNA is TGTGCCAGCAGTTTTTCAGGGGTGAACGAGCAGTACTTC. This gives the protein CASSFSGVNEQYF.

This rearrangement joins TRBV5-5 to TRBJ2-7, with TRBD1 matching 7 bases. This CDR3 is 14 amino acids long. V was pared by 4 bases and J by 3 bases, with 7 bases of the junction left unmatched. The V gene's germline CDR1 is SGHKS and CDR2 YYEKEE (reference sequence). The CDR3 region is CASSTSGQSYEQYF. CDR3 sequence (DNA): TGTGCCAGCAGCACGTCGGGACAGAGCTACGAGCAGTACTTC.

The V and J genes are TRBV28 and TRBJ2-7; 8 positions agree with TRBD2. This CDR3 contains 15 residues. Trimming removed 3 bases from V and 6 bases from J; junction bases left unmatched: 10. Germline lookup yields CDR1 MDHEN and CDR2 SYDVKM. The CDR3 sequence: CASSFPASRGGEQYF. The CDR3 region has the DNA TGTGCCAGCAGTTTTCCGGCGTCCCGGGGGGGCGAGCAGTACTTC.

CDR3 sequence: CASSLLTGSYNEQFF. The CDR3 region has the DNA TGTGCCAGCAGCTTACTAACAGGGTCCTACAATGAGCAGTTCTTC. The chain couples TRBV5-6 to TRBJ2-1; TRBD1 is a possible D gene (6 bases). The V and J ends lost 2 bases and 1 base respectively, with 10 bases between them. Germline-derived CDR1 and CDR2 are SGHDT and YYEEEE. The CDR3 extends over 15 amino acids.

The chain is built from TRBV7-9 and TRBJ2-1, with TRBD2 matching over 9 bases. The CDR3 contains 14 residues. The V gene's germline CDR1 is SEHNR and CDR2 FQNEAQ (reference sequence). V lost 6 bases, J lost 5 bases, and 5 bases stayed unmatched. CDR3 region: CASRESGGNNEQFF. DNA of the CDR3: TGTGCCAGCAGGGAGAGCGGGGGGAACAATGAGCAGTTCTTC.

This clone was counted a few times. The genes are TRBV4-3 and TRBJ2-5; the match to TRBD1 covers 9 bases. CDR1 and CDR2 from the germline V gene are LGHNA and YSLEER. The CDR3 sequence is 16 residues long. With V trimmed by 1 base and J by 5 bases, 8 bases remained unmatched. In DNA form, the CDR3 reads TGCGCCAGCAGCCAAGGATCGCGGGGACAGGGTGAGACCCAGTACTTC. As protein: CASSQGSRGQGETQYF.

The J gene is TRBJ2-1, the V gene TRBV7-9; 10 bases line up with TRBD1. The V gene end was trimmed by 5 bases and the J gene end by 6 bases; junction bases not matched to a gene: 7. The CDR3 totals 15 residues. CDR1 SEHNR and CDR2 FQNEAQ come from the germline V gene (reference sequence). The CDR3 sequence is CASSPRRDRGNEQFF. DNA of the CDR3: TGTGCCAGCAGCCCCCGCCGGGACAGGGGCAATGAGCAGTTCTTC.

This rearrangement joins TRBV19 to TRBJ1-4; D might be TRBD1 (5 bases). Deletions cut 4 bases from V and 6 bases from J, with 15 bases between. This CDR3 has 15 amino acids. Looked up from germline, CDR1 is LNHDA and CDR2 is SQIVND (reference sequence). The CDR3 region has the DNA TGTGCCAGTAGTACTCCGGGACTATCTGATGAAAAACTGTTTTTT. This translates into CASSTPGLSDEKLFF.

This sequence joins TRBV7-3 and TRBJ2-1, with 10 bases lining up with TRBD2. This CDR3 comprises 18 residues. Trimming at V came to 5 bases and at J to 0 bases, leaving 10 bases not matched to a gene. Germline V gene sequence: CDR1 SGHTA, CDR2 FQGTGA. CDR3 loop: CASSPGLAGDSSYNEQFF. The DNA of the CDR3 is TGTGCCAGCAGCCCCGGGCTAGCGGGGGACAGCTCCTACAATGAGCAGTTCTTC.

This clone was seen a handful of times. This chain connects TRBV6-1 to TRBJ2-7; possibly TRBD2 for D (6 bases). The CDR3 is 15 amino acids. With 4 bases removed from V and 0 bases from J, the gap between germline ends came to 13 bases. Germline CDR1 MNHNS, CDR2 SASEGT. In DNA form, the CDR3 reads TGTGCCAGCAGTGGCGGGGACGGAAGCTCCTACGAGCAGTACTTC. Translation gives CASSGGDGSSYEQYF.

CDR3 amino acids: CASSQDRGMNTEAFF. CDR3 nucleotide sequence: TGCGCCAGCAGCCAGGACAGGGGAATGAACACTGAAGCTTTCTTT. V gene TRBV5-1 combines with J gene TRBJ1-1, with 9 bases aligning to TRBD1. CDR3 length: 15 amino acids. In germline, CDR1 is SGHRS, CDR2 YFSETQ. The trim removed 4 bases at V and 0 bases at J, leaving 4 bases unmatched.

The V call is TRBV7-9, the J call TRBJ2-7; 7 nucleotides agree with TRBD1. This CDR3 comprises 14 residues. After removal of 5 bases from V and 4 bases from J, the junction contained 8 bases not matched to a gene. The V gene's germline CDR1 is SEHNR and CDR2 FQNEAQ (reference sequence). CDR3 DNA: TGTGCCAGCAGCGAACTCGGGACAGAATACGAGCAGTACTTC. Translated, it gives CASSELGTEYEQYF.

V usage is TRBV5-1 and J usage is TRBJ2-3, with 10 bases identical to TRBD2. The CDR3 totals 15 residues. The J segment lost 5 bases and the V segment lost 5 bases, leaving 8 bases of the junction unmatched. Germline V gene sequence: CDR1 SGHRS, CDR2 YFSETQ. In DNA form, the CDR3 reads TGCGCCAGCAGACGGAGCGGGGGGGCGGGAGATACGCAGTATTTT. This sequence encodes CASRRSGGAGDTQYF.

The chain employs TRBV5-1 and TRBJ2-7, with TRBD2 identical over 9 bases. This CDR3 spans 15 amino acids. The ends lost 0 bases at V and 4 bases at J; junction bases unmatched: 5. Per germline, CDR1 SGHRS and CDR2 YFSETQ. The chain's CDR3 is CASSLGLAGLYEQYF. The CDR3 DNA sequence: TGCGCCAGCAGCTTGGGGCTAGCGGGACTGTACGAGCAGTACTTC.

The V gene is TRBV7-9, the J gene TRBJ1-2; D not resolved. V lost 1 base and J 5 bases, leaving 11 bases between the germline ends. Germline V lookup: CDR1 SEHNR, CDR2 FQNEAQ (reference sequence). The CDR3 consists of 14 residues. The CDR3 DNA reads as TGTGCCAGCAGCTTAGAGGAGGGCCCTTATGGCTACACCTTC. Translating gives CASSLEEGPYGYTF.

The chain links TRBV5-6 to TRBJ2-5; TRBD2 is a possible D gene (6 bases). The DNA end lines up better with TRBJ2-7; the J call may be wrong. The V gene's germline CDR1 is SGHDT and CDR2 YYEEEE. This CDR3 is 14 amino acids long. The CDR3 sequence: CASRMGLVSYEQYF. The CDR3 DNA sequence: TGTGCCAGCAGGATGGGACTCGTCTCCTACGAGCAGTACTTC.

For the CDR3, the DNA is TGTGCCAGCAGTTTAGGAGGGACAGGGGCAAACGAGCAGTACTTC. Translated: CASSLGGTGANEQYF. This chain joins TRBV27 and TRBJ2-7; TRBD1 matches at 10 bases. V shed 2 bases, J shed 5 bases, and the junction held 6 bases outside the gene matches. The germline V gene encodes CDR1 MNHEY and CDR2 SMNVEV (reference sequence). The CDR3 length is 15 residues.